This is a list of T cell receptor beta chains from one sample in a study of T cells in Graves' hyperthyroidism and ophthalmopathy. A single record per CDR3 protein comes from TCRdb applying MiXCR to the multiplex PCR reads. The table shows hundreds of thousands of distinct CDR3 sequences, with around 20% occurring only once. Sequenced material: blood. Receptors were obtained from a man aged 30-40 years with Graves' ophthalmopathy. CDR3s include the opening cysteine and the closing phenylalanine or tryptophan. A D gene is named only where the DNA matches it firmly. Clone sizes are given selectively: once, few, many, or a class where the clone is expanded.

j_call	v_call	clone_size	d_call	cdr3_nt	cdr3_aa
TRBJ2-5	TRBV19	few	.	TGTGCCAGTAGTTCAAGAATAGGTCCGGGGACCCAGTACTTC	CASSSRIGPGTQYF
TRBJ2-3	TRBV28	few	TRBD2	TGTGCCAGCAATCCCGGCGGGAGCGCAGATACGCAGTATTTT	CASNPGGSADTQYF
TRBJ2-7	TRBV6-1	many	.	TGTGCCAGCAGCCTCTCCCCCGTGGGCTCCTACGAGCAGTACTTC	CASSLSPVGSYEQYF
TRBJ2-3	TRBV28	many	TRBD2	TGTGCCAGCAGTTTCGGTAGCGGGAGCACAGATACGCAGTATTTT	CASSFGSGSTDTQYF
TRBJ1-3	TRBV7-9	few	TRBD1	TGTGCCGGGACAGTTACAGGGTCCCTCTTCTCTGGAAACACCATATATTTT	CAGTVTGSLFSGNTIYF
TRBJ2-7	TRBV27	.	TRBD1	TGTGCCAGCAGTTCGGCCGGGACAGGGCGAAGGGAGCAGTACTTC	CASSSAGTGRREQYF
TRBJ2-1	TRBV29-1	few	TRBD2	TGCAGCGTTGAAAGGCGGTTCCGACTAGCGGACTACAATGAGCAGTTCTTC	CSVERRFRLADYNEQFF
TRBJ1-2	TRBV6-2/TRBV6-3	.	.	TGTGCCAGCCTGCGGGCGGGGGACTCCTTCTATGGCTACACCTTC	CASLRAGDSFYGYTF
TRBJ2-2	TRBV10-1	once	.	TGCGCCAGTGCTTCCGGGACGTCGAACACCGGGGAGCTGTTTTTT	CASASGTSNTGELFF
TRBJ1-5	TRBV3-1	.	TRBD1	TGTGCCAGCAGCGACAGGGGAGGACAGCCCCAGCATTTT	CASSDRGGQPQHF
TRBJ2-1	TRBV29-1	.	.	TGCAGCGTTCTCCCTCGGGCCAATGAGCAGTTCTTC	CSVLPRANEQFF
TRBJ2-1	TRBV11-3	.	.	TGTGCCAGCAGGGACATAAGCTCCTACAATGAGCAGTTCTTC	CASRDISSYNEQFF
TRBJ1-2	TRBV28	many	.	TGTGCCAGCAGTTGGGGGCGGACTAACTATGGCTACACCTTC	CASSWGRTNYGYTF
TRBJ2-4	TRBV5-1	few	.	TGCGCCAGCAGCTACAGAGCGGGTGGGGCCTTAGCCAAAAACATTCAGTACTTC	CASSYRAGGALAKNIQYF
TRBJ1-2	TRBV28	few	.	TGTGCCAGCAGTGCCTCTAAGAACTATGGCTACACCTTC	CASSASKNYGYTF
TRBJ2-7	TRBV5-5	many	TRBD2	TGTGCCAGCAGCTTAGCGGGGGCAGGGCCCTACGAGCAGTACTTC	CASSLAGAGPYEQYF
TRBJ1-5	TRBV12-3/TRBV12-4	.	.	TGTGCCAGCAGCCTAGGGAATTTGGGCAATCAGCCCCAGCATTTT	CASSLGNLGNQPQHF
TRBJ2-7	TRBV20-1	few	TRBD2	TGCAGTGCTAGAGACCAACTAGCGGGAGGCGATGAGCAGTACTTC	CSARDQLAGGDEQYF
TRBJ1-1	TRBV7-9	.	.	TGTGCCAGCAGCCATACGGGACACCAGAACACTGAAGCTTTCTTT	CASSHTGHQNTEAFF
TRBJ2-1	TRBV27	few	TRBD2	TGTGCCAGCAGTTCCACTCGACTAGCGGGAGATCGCTACAATGAGCAGTTCTTC	CASSSTRLAGDRYNEQFF
TRBJ2-1	TRBV2	many	.	TGTGCCAGCAGTGAAGGGCGACTCTCCTACAATGAGCAGTTCTTC	CASSEGRLSYNEQFF
TRBJ1-2	TRBV11-1	.	.	TGTGCCAGCAGCTTAGGGGACCGCTCTGGCTACACCTTC	CASSLGDRSGYTF
TRBJ2-3	TRBV11-3	once	TRBD2	TGTGCCAGCAGCTTAGTTTCTAGCGGGGAAACAGATACGCAGTATTTT	CASSLVSSGETDTQYF
TRBJ1-5	TRBV6-1	once	TRBD1	TGTGCCAGCAGTAAACAGGGGGCGGGTAATCAGCCCCAGCATTTT	CASSKQGAGNQPQHF
TRBJ2-1	TRBV28	many	TRBD2	TGTGCCAGCCGAACCATCCAGGGACTAGCGGGAGGCTTCTACAATGAGCAGTTCTTC	CASRTIQGLAGGFYNEQFF
TRBJ2-1	TRBV18	.	TRBD1	TGTGCCAGCTCACCAAAGGGCACAGGGGTTGAGCAGTTCTTC	CASSPKGTGVEQFF
TRBJ2-2	TRBV5-1	.	.	TGCGCCAGCAGCTTGGGAGCCAGTATGGGAACCGGGGAGCTGTTTTTT	CASSLGASMGTGELFF
TRBJ1-1	TRBV6-2/TRBV6-3	.	.	TGTGCCAGCAGTTACGGAACAGGGATGGTGGGCGTGAACACTGAAGCTTTCTTT	CASSYGTGMVGVNTEAFF
TRBJ2-3	TRBV12-3/TRBV12-4	many	TRBD1	TGTGCCAGCAGGATCAGAGGACAGGGGTTCGTCGCAGATACGCAGTATTTT	CASRIRGQGFVADTQYF
TRBJ1-4	TRBV29-1	few	TRBD1	TGCAGCGCATCCGGGACAGCAAATGAAAAACTGTTTTTT	CSASGTANEKLFF
TRBJ2-1	TRBV11-3	few	TRBD2	TGTGCCAGCAGCTTATTCGGGACTATGTCCAATGAGCAGTTCTTC	CASSLFGTMSNEQFF
TRBJ2-5	TRBV20-1	few	.	TGCAGTGCTAGAGATCTCGGGGGGCTCTGGGAGACCCAGTACTTC	CSARDLGGLWETQYF
TRBJ2-3	TRBV6-6	.	.	TGTGCCAGCAGTTACTCAGACTGGCGCCCGACAGATACGCAGTATTTT	CASSYSDWRPTDTQYF
TRBJ1-4	TRBV5-1	.	.	TGCGCCAGCAGCTTGACAGGGCATCAGAATGAAAAACTGTTTTTT	CASSLTGHQNEKLFF
TRBJ1-1	TRBV14	.	.	TGTGCCAGCAGCCCAAAGGTGGTGCGAGGCACTGAAGCTTTCTTT	CASSPKVVRGTEAFF
TRBJ2-6	TRBV28	.	TRBD1	TGTGCCAGCAGTGCGGCGGACAGGGCTGGGGCCAACGTCCTGACTTTC	CASSAADRAGANVLTF
TRBJ2-3	TRBV30	many	.	TGTGCCTGGAGTGAGAAAGGAATTACGCAGTATTTT	CAWSEKGITQYF
TRBJ2-7	TRBV11-3	many	TRBD1	TGTGCCAGCAGCTTAACCACCAAACTTGACAGGGGTCACGAGCAGTACTTC	CASSLTTKLDRGHEQYF
TRBJ1-1	TRBV28	many	.	TGTGCCAGCAGTCCCCGCAGCTCTGAAGCTTTCTTT	CASSPRSSEAFF
TRBJ1-2	TRBV5-1	.	TRBD1	TGCGCCAGCAGCTTTGGCCGGACAGGGCCCTATGGCTACACCTTC	CASSFGRTGPYGYTF
TRBJ1-1	TRBV7-2	few	.	TGTGCCAGCAGCTTTGGGGGCCCGATGAACACTGAAGCTTTCTTT	CASSFGGPMNTEAFF
TRBJ1-3	TRBV11-2	many	.	TGTGCCAGCAGCGCCTCGGGGTCTGGAAACACCATATATTTT	CASSASGSGNTIYF
TRBJ2-1	TRBV11-1	.	.	TGTGCCAGCAGCCGACCAACCCCGGGGGAGCAGTTCTTC	CASSRPTPGEQFF
TRBJ2-7	TRBV6-7	many	.	TGTGCCAGCAGTTACCCGACGAGGTCAAAGACCGAGCAGTACTTC	CASSYPTRSKTEQYF
TRBJ2-2	TRBV7-3	.	TRBD2	TGTGCCAGCAGCTTATCGACTAGCGGGAGTGCCGGGGAGCTGTTTTTT	CASSLSTSGSAGELFF
TRBJ1-2	TRBV19	.	.	TGTGCCAGTAGTCGATTGGAACGGAGAGACTATGGCTACACCTTC	CASSRLERRDYGYTF
TRBJ2-7	TRBV15	.	.	TGTGCCACCAGCAGAGGGGACTTCCGGGCCTACGAGCAGTACTTC	CATSRGDFRAYEQYF
TRBJ1-3	TRBV12-3/TRBV12-4	few	.	TGTGCCAGCAGTTTGATCTCGGGGGTAGGAGGAAACACCATATATTTT	CASSLISGVGGNTIYF
TRBJ2-7	TRBV5-1	many	.	TGCGCCAGCAGCTTGGGACAGCCTACGTCCGAGCAGTACTTC	CASSLGQPTSEQYF
TRBJ1-3	TRBV3-1	many	TRBD1	TGTGCCAGCAGCCAATCGACAGGGACTGGAAACACCATATATTTT	CASSQSTGTGNTIYF
TRBJ1-1	TRBV29-1	.	TRBD1	TGCAGCGTTGAAGCGGACAGGTATTCAGAAGCTTTCTTT	CSVEADRYSEAFF
TRBJ1-4	TRBV28	many	.	TGTGCCAGCAGCTACGGGGATGGGGCTAATGAAAAACTGTTTTTT	CASSYGDGANEKLFF
TRBJ1-2	TRBV6-1	few	TRBD1	TGTGCCAGCAGCGCCGGGACAGGTCGCTATGGCTACACCTTC	CASSAGTGRYGYTF